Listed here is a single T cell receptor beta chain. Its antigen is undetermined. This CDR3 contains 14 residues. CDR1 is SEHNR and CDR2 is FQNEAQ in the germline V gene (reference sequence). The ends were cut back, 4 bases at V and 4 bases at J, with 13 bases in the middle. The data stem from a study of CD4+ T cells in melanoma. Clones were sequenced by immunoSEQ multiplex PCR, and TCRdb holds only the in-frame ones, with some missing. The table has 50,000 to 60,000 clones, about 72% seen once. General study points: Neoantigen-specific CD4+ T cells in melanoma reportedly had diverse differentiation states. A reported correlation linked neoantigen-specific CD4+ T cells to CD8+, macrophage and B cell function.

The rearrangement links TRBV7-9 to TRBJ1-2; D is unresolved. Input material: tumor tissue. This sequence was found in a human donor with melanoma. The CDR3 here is CASSSGSTIYGYTF. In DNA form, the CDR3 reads TGTGCCAGCAGCTCGGGGAGTACTATCTATGGCTACACCTTC.